The 30 T cell receptor beta chains reported below all come from one sample, sequenced in a study of T-cell memory formation after mild COVID-19. Using its own MiXCR run on the 5' RACE reads, TCRdb lists one record per CDR3 protein. The data show 470,000 or so distinct CDR3 sequences, about 23% seen once. Sample: PBMCs or a T cell subset sorted from them (not recorded which). The receptors come from an adult woman who had mild COVID-19 (a few samples of this study predate the infection). Cell type and time point are not known.

The DNA of the CDR3 is TGTGCCAGCAGCGACAGGGCGGGGGCCAACGTCCTGACTTTC. Its protein is CASSDRAGANVLTF. The J gene is TRBJ2-6, the V gene TRBV9; weak D call: TRBD1 (6 bases). The CDR3 loop spans 14 amino acids. Germline lookup yields CDR1 SGDLS and CDR2 YYNGEE. Trimming shortened V by 3 bases and J by 4 bases, and 8 bases separated the two germline ends.

The chain employs TRBV29-1 and TRBJ1-1, with D possibly matching TRBD1 (5 bases). CDR1 and CDR2 from the germline V gene are SQVTM and ANQGSEA. Trimming stripped 3 bases from V and 1 base from J, with 9 bases between. The CDR3 is made up of 13 amino acids. This CDR3 reads CSVDSGQNTEAFF. The CDR3 region has the DNA TGCAGCGTTGACTCAGGACAGAACACTGAAGCTTTCTTT.

Only a few counts were recorded for this clonotype. This chain joins TRBV5-1 and TRBJ1-1, with a weak D call TRBD1 (5 bases). CDR1 SGHRS and CDR2 YFSETQ come from the germline V gene. This CDR3 has 14 residues. V was cut by 0 bases and J by 5 bases, with 11 bases left in between. CDR3 DNA: TGCGCCAGCAGCTTGGGGGGGGATCTAACTGAAGCTTTCTTT. As protein: CASSLGGDLTEAFF.

V usage is TRBV30 and J usage is TRBJ2-1, with D possibly called TRBD1 or TRBD2 (5 bases each). V was cut by 2 bases and J by 10 bases, with 15 bases left in between. Germline assignment: CDR1 GTSNPN and CDR2 SVGIG (reference sequence). CDR3 size: 13 residues. CDR3 nucleotides: TGTGCCTGGAGTAGGGACCCGCAACTCGAGCAGTTCTTC. The encoded protein is CAWSRDPQLEQFF.

The chain is built from TRBV2 and TRBJ2-7; 8 bases fit TRBD1. V lost 5 bases to trimming and J lost 4 bases; unmatched junction nucleotides: 13. Per the germline V gene, CDR1 is SNHLY and CDR2 is FYNNEI. CDR3 size: 16 residues. CDR3 in amino acids: CASSRGLTGAYYEQYF. In DNA, the CDR3 is TGTGCCAGCAGTAGGGGATTGACAGGGGCTTATTACGAGCAGTACTTC.

This chain links TRBV7-3 with TRBJ1-1, with no clear D. V lost 2 bases, J lost 1 base, and 17 bases lay in between. Germline V gene sequence: CDR1 SGHTA, CDR2 FQGTGA. This CDR3 has 17 amino acids. The CDR3 nucleotides are TGTGCCAGCAGCTTAGTCCCCGGAAACCCATGGAACACTGAAGCTTTCTTT. This gives the protein CASSLVPGNPWNTEAFF.

This clonotype has more than one count but fewer than ten. CDR3 amino acids: CASSLEEGYEQYF. The CDR3 bases are TGTGCCAGCAGCTTAGAAGAGGGCTACGAGCAGTACTTC. The chain uses TRBV7-9 and TRBJ2-7; D may be TRBD2 (5 bases). Germline V gene data show CDR1 as SEHNR and CDR2 as FQNEAQ (reference sequence). V lost 1 base to trimming and J lost 3 bases, with 7 bases between them. There are 13 residues in the CDR3.

This clonotype was picked up many times. The chain carries TRBV15 and TRBJ2-1; 7 bases match TRBD1. V lost 3 bases and J lost 4; bases outside the gene matches: 6. Germline V lookup: CDR1 LNHNV, CDR2 YYDKDF (reference sequence). The CDR3 extends over 15 amino acids. The CDR3 coding sequence is TGTGCCACCAGCAGTGGGACAGAGCCGTACAATGAGCAGTTCTTC. The encoded protein is CATSSGTEPYNEQFF.

The gene calls are TRBV5-1 and TRBJ2-7; a possible D gene is TRBD2 (6 bases). CDR1 and CDR2 (germline): SGHRS, YFSETQ. V lost 0 bases and J 2 bases, leaving 12 bases between the germline ends. CDR3 length equals 15 residues. The CDR3 sequence: CASSLEVGRPYEQYF. In nucleotides, the CDR3 is TGCGCCAGCAGCTTGGAGGTCGGGAGACCCTACGAGCAGTACTTC.

In this sample, this clonotype turned up a few times. This sequence joins TRBV27 and TRBJ2-7; D not certain. V was pared by 7 bases and J by 0 bases, with 13 bases between. The V gene's germline CDR1 is MNHEY and CDR2 SMNVEV (reference sequence). The CDR3 totals 14 residues. In nucleotides, the CDR3 is TGTGCCAGCAAGCCAGCGCCAAGCTCCTACGAGCAGTACTTC. Translation gives CASKPAPSSYEQYF.

This clonotype was detected a few times. The rearrangement links TRBV4-1 to TRBJ2-4; 11 bases align to TRBD2. Germline loops: CDR1 MGHRA, CDR2 YSYEKL. After removal of 1 base from V and 4 bases from J, the junction contained 6 bases not matched to a gene. The CDR3 length is 17 residues. The CDR3 nucleotides read TGCGCCAGCAGCCAAGCCGTTACTAGCGGGAGAAAAAACATTCAGTACTTC. It translates to CASSQAVTSGRKNIQYF.

This clonotype was found a few times. V is TRBV11-2 and J is TRBJ1-3; D call uncertain. Germline V gene sequence: CDR1 SGHAT, CDR2 FQNNGV. The CDR3 extends over 14 amino acids. V lost 5 bases, J lost 0 bases, and 8 bases lay in between. The DNA for the CDR3 is TGTGCCAGCAGCCTACATAGCTCTGGAAACACCATATATTTT. This codes for CASSLHSSGNTIYF.

This clonotype turned up a few times. The chain uses TRBV5-1 and TRBJ2-1; TRBD1 might be the D (5 bases). Trimming pared 7 bases from V and 2 bases from J, leaving 16 bases between. The CDR3 spans 15 residues. Germline V CDR1 and CDR2: SGHRS, YFSETQ. DNA of the CDR3: TGCGCCAGCGGGGCCGTCCCCCCTCCCTACAATGAGCAGTTCTTC. This codes for CASGAVPPPYNEQFF.

This clonotype occurred a few times. This rearrangement joins TRBV7-2 to TRBJ2-1; 12 bases are a match to TRBD1. Losses at the gene ends were 5 bases for V and 6 bases for J; bases not matched to a gene: 5. The germline CDR1 and CDR2 sequences are SGHTA and FQGNSA. This CDR3 comprises 15 residues. The CDR3 spells CASSRVGQGANEQFF. CDR3 DNA sequence: TGTGCCAGCAGCCGAGTGGGACAGGGGGCCAATGAGCAGTTCTTC.

J is TRBJ1-1 and V is TRBV19, with TRBD1 identical over 8 bases. V shed 4 bases and J 4 bases; nucleotides not matched to a gene: 5. Germline CDR1 and CDR2: LNHDA and SQIVND (reference sequence). The CDR3 length is 14 residues. The CDR3 DNA is TGTGCCAGTAGTAGTCAGGGGGCGAGCACTGAAGCTTTCTTT. This translates into CASSSQGASTEAFF.

This clonotype was recorded a few times. This chain links TRBV5-6 with TRBJ2-5; D remains unclear. Per the germline V gene, CDR1 is SGHDT and CDR2 is YYEEEE. The CDR3 is 14 amino acids. Trimming left V 0 bases short and J 12 bases short, with 18 bases between. In nucleotides, the CDR3 is TGTGCCAGCAGCTTGGAATCGACGCGGACCCACGAGTACTTC. This gives the protein CASSLESTRTHEYF.

This clonotype was seen ten or more times. The chain carries TRBV29-1 and TRBJ2-3, with 12 bases matching TRBD2. The CDR3 has 13 amino acids. J lost 3 bases, V lost 8 bases, and 3 bases had no gene match. The germline V gene has CDR1 SQVTM and CDR2 ANQGSEA. CDR3: CSLTSGSTDTQYF. As DNA, the CDR3 is TGCAGCTTGACTAGCGGGAGTACAGATACGCAGTATTTT.

The V call is TRBV19, the J call TRBJ1-5; tentatively, D is TRBD1 (5 bases). The CDR3 is 12 residues long. Trimming cost V 9 bases and J 5 bases, with 11 bases left between them. CDR1 and CDR2 (germline): LNHDA, SQIVND (reference sequence). The CDR3 here is CASHRRDQPQHF. The CDR3 DNA sequence: TGTGCCAGCCACAGGAGGGATCAGCCCCAGCATTTT.

This clonotype was seen a few times. The V gene is TRBV14, the J gene TRBJ2-1, with 9 bases identical to TRBD2. Germline loops: CDR1 SGHDN, CDR2 FVKESK. Trimming cost V 0 bases and J 13 bases; bases outside gene matches: 10. This CDR3 comprises 15 residues. The CDR3 bases are TGTGCCAGCAGCCAAGATTTCCGCGGGAGGGCCCCCCAGTTCTTC. Translated: CASSQDFRGRAPQFF.

This clonotype was seen only a few times. The chain combines TRBV6-2 or TRBV6-3 with TRBJ2-7; 7 bases line up with TRBD2. Germline V lookup: CDR1 MNHEY, CDR2 SVGEGT. The V gene end was trimmed by 2 bases and the J gene end by 3 bases; junction bases not matched to a gene: 10. The CDR3 length is 16 residues. CDR3 sequence: CASSYAGSGIIYEQYF. Here the CDR3 DNA reads TGTGCCAGCAGTTACGCCGGGAGCGGGATTATCTACGAGCAGTACTTC.

A few counts support this clonotype. The CDR3 here is CASSQDSRQVNTEAFF. CDR3 sequence (DNA): TGTGCCAGCAGCCAAGACTCTCGACAAGTGAACACTGAAGCTTTCTTT. The rearrangement uses TRBV4-2 and TRBJ1-1; D is unresolved. This CDR3 region has 16 residues. CDR1 LGHNA and CDR2 YNFKEQ come from the germline V gene. Trimming stripped 0 bases from V and 0 bases from J, with 11 bases between.

This clonotype was picked up a small number of times. The V gene is TRBV12-3 or TRBV12-4, the J gene TRBJ2-1, with 12 bases matching TRBD2. With V trimmed by 2 bases and J by 2 bases, 1 base remained unmatched. The CDR3 is 16 residues long. The CDR3 DNA is TGTGCCAGCAGTTTACGGACTAGCGGGGCCTACAATGAGCAGTTCTTC. It encodes CASSLRTSGAYNEQFF.

The chain is built from TRBV7-3 and TRBJ2-3; 9 bases are a match to TRBD2. Germline-derived CDR1 and CDR2 are SGHTA and FQGTGA. V gave up 4 bases and J gave up 6 bases; unmatched junction bases: 5. The CDR3 has 14 amino acids. In DNA form, the CDR3 reads TGTGCCAGCAGCTCAGGACTAGCGATTGATACGCAGTATTTT. Its translation is CASSSGLAIDTQYF.

V gene TRBV12-3 or TRBV12-4 combines with J gene TRBJ2-1; tentative D call: TRBD2 (5 bases). The V and J ends lost 5 bases and 8 bases respectively, with 16 bases between them. This CDR3 comprises 14 residues. CDR3 in amino acids: CASSQLDPQDEQFF. DNA for the CDR3: TGTGCCAGCAGTCAACTAGATCCCCAGGATGAGCAGTTCTTC.

This chain links TRBV7-9 with TRBJ1-2; possible D gene TRBD1, 6 bases. Germline-derived CDR1 and CDR2 are SEHNR and FQNEAQ (reference sequence). The V and J ends lost 5 bases and 8 bases respectively, with 15 bases between them. The CDR3 loop spans 13 amino acids. The CDR3 sequence: CASSQQTGNGYTF. The CDR3 DNA reads TGTGCCAGCAGCCAGCAAACAGGGAACGGCTACACCTTC.

This chain uses TRBV12-3 or TRBV12-4 with TRBJ2-5; D unclear. The CDR3 has 13 amino acids. V dropped 3 bases and J dropped 5 bases, with 10 bases sitting between them. In DNA, the CDR3 is TGTGCCAGCAGTTTTGGCGTTTGGGAGACCCAGTACTTC. Its translation is CASSFGVWETQYF.

There are a few counts of this clonotype. The gene calls are TRBV20-1 and TRBJ1-2; weak D call: TRBD1 (6 bases). The ends were cut back, 0 bases at V and 7 bases at J, with 15 bases in the middle. The CDR3 extends over 14 amino acids. The germline V gene encodes CDR1 DFQATT and CDR2 SNEGSKA (reference sequence). The DNA of the CDR3 is TGCAGTGCTAGAGACCCCGGGGGGCTCGGTGGCTACACCTTC. Translation gives CSARDPGGLGGYTF.

This clonotype was recorded a few times. The gene calls are TRBV5-1 and TRBJ1-2; 7 nucleotides agree with TRBD1. This CDR3 region has 12 residues. Germline CDR1 and CDR2: SGHRS and YFSETQ. Trimming cost V 0 bases and J 12 bases; bases outside gene matches: 5. The CDR3 reads CASSLEGAENTF. The CDR3 DNA is TGCGCCAGCAGCTTGGAGGGGGCCGAGAACACCTTC.

The chain combines TRBV5-1 with TRBJ2-1, with 10 bases matching TRBD2. This CDR3 contains 16 residues. Trimming cost V 0 bases and J 3 bases; bases outside gene matches: 3. Germline assignment: CDR1 SGHRS and CDR2 YFSETQ. CDR3 residues: CASSLGASGGYNEQFF. The CDR3, as DNA: TGCGCCAGCAGCTTGGGTGCTAGCGGGGGCTACAATGAGCAGTTCTTC.

This clonotype was seen more than once but under ten times. J is TRBJ2-7 and V is TRBV6-6; 14 positions match TRBD2. CDR1 MNHNY and CDR2 SVGAGI come from the germline V gene (reference sequence). CDR3 length equals 14 residues. Trimming took 6 bases from V and 5 from J; bases not matched to a gene: 3. CDR3 sequence: CASRGLAGVDEQYF. The CDR3 DNA reads as TGTGCCAGCAGGGGACTAGCGGGAGTCGACGAGCAGTACTTC.